The 9 T cell receptor beta chains presented below share a single source sample, sequenced in a study of blood T cell repertoires in COVID-19 (TCRdb year 2020). Library generation was performed with the immunoSEQ multiplex PCR assay. TCRdb obtained this table from immuneACCESS and retained in-frame rearrangements with V and J assigned. These tables miss some clones; where compared with another copy, unresolved V genes account for less than half of the shortfall, and the remainder is unexplained. For this sample there are 80,000 to 95,000 clones; 70% to 90% appear just once. Clones ranked in the top ten supply around an eighth of the sample. What was sequenced was peripheral blood. The source of these receptors is a human donor in a cohort sampled during active COVID-19.

This clone has only a few counts. This chain connects TRBV5-4 to TRBJ2-7; D possibly corresponds to TRBD2 (5 bases). The CDR3 contains 13 residues. Trimming removed 1 base at V and 5 bases at J, with 10 bases between. Germline V CDR1 and CDR2: SGHNT, YYREEE (reference sequence). Here the CDR3 DNA reads TGTGCCAGCAGCTTGTCAGCGGCGGACGAGCAGTACTTC. It translates to CASSLSAADEQYF.

CDR3 sequence (DNA): TGTGCCAGCAGTTTCTCAATGGGGGGGGTGGGAGATACGCAGTATTTT. This codes for CASSFSMGGVGDTQYF. V is TRBV6-5 and J is TRBJ2-3; 7 bases line up with TRBD2. The CDR3 runs 16 residues. Germline-derived CDR1 and CDR2 are MNHEY and SVGAGI. The V segment lost 4 bases and the J segment 5 bases; nucleotides outside the gene matches: 12.

J is TRBJ2-5 and V is TRBV4-3, with D possibly TRBD1 on 5 matching bases. Trimming left V 3 bases short and J 7 bases short, with 9 bases between. The CDR3 totals 12 residues. Germline V gene data show CDR1 as LGHNA and CDR2 as YSLEER. This CDR3 is CASSQATGTQYF. The DNA of the CDR3 is TGCGCCAGCAGCCAGGCTACAGGGACCCAGTACTTC.

The chain recombines TRBV28 with TRBJ1-5; 7 bases agree with TRBD1. In germline, CDR1 is MDHEN, CDR2 SYDVKM. The CDR3 is made up of 14 amino acids. V was pared by 3 bases and J by 4 bases, with 3 bases of the junction left unmatched. The CDR3 loop reads CASSFGTANQPQHF. CDR3 DNA: TGTGCCAGCAGTTTTGGGACAGCTAATCAGCCCCAGCATTTT.

The V call is TRBV18, the J call TRBJ1-3, with D maybe TRBD1 (6 bases). V was shortened by 3 bases and J by 3 bases, with 12 bases between the two germline ends. In germline, CDR1 is KGHSH, CDR2 LQKENI. The length of the CDR3 is 15 residues. This chain's CDR3 is CASSPPTGDGNTIYF. For the CDR3, the DNA is TGTGCCAGCTCACCTCCGACAGGAGATGGAAACACCATATATTTT. Filled out from reference TRBV18 and TRBJ1-3, the complete variable domain reads NAGVMQNPRHLVRRRGQEARLRCSPMKGHSHVYWYRQLPEEGLKFMVYLQKENIIDESGMPKERFSAEFPKEGPSILRIQQVVRGDSAAYFCASSPPTGDGNTIYFGEGSWLTVV.

This rearrangement joins TRBV9 to TRBJ2-1, with 11 bases aligning to TRBD2. This CDR3 comprises 16 residues. V gave up 2 bases and J gave up 2 bases; unmatched junction bases: 3. Germline V CDR1 and CDR2: SGDLS, YYNGEE. The CDR3: CASSVTSGVPYNEQFF. The CDR3 bases are TGTGCCAGCAGCGTGACTAGCGGGGTACCCTACAATGAGCAGTTCTTC.

The CDR3 DNA reads TGTGCCAGCAGTTATATAGCGGGGGGGCCCGAGCAGTACTTC. It translates to CASSYIAGGPEQYF. The genes are TRBV6-6 and TRBJ2-7, with 11 bases matching TRBD2. Germline values: CDR1 MNHNY, CDR2 SVGAGI (reference sequence). CDR3 length: 14 amino acids. V was clipped by 3 bases and J by 6 bases; unmatched bases: 4.

In its sample, this clone was seen once. The chain links TRBV5-1 to TRBJ1-2, with D possibly matching TRBD1 (6 bases). With 3 bases removed from V and 4 bases from J, the gap between germline ends came to 13 bases. Germline V gene lookup returns CDR1 SGHRS and CDR2 YFSETQ. This CDR3 has 14 amino acids. This CDR3 is CASSSGQNRYGYTF. CDR3 nucleotides: TGCGCCAGCAGCTCCGGACAGAATCGCTATGGCTACACCTTC.

V is TRBV5-1 and J is TRBJ2-7; TRBD1 matches at 9 bases. The CDR3 loop spans 14 amino acids. V was pared by 2 bases and J by 5 bases, with 5 bases of the junction left unmatched. Per germline, CDR1 SGHRS and CDR2 YFSETQ. The CDR3 protein is CASSLWDRENEQYF. The CDR3 nucleotides are TGCGCCAGCAGCTTATGGGACAGGGAAAACGAGCAGTACTTC. Using reference TRBV5-1 and TRBJ2-7 for the parts outside the CDR3, the full variable domain is KAGVTQTPRYLIKTRGQQVTLSCSPISGHRSVSWYQQTPGQGLQFLFEYFSETQRNKGNFPGRFSGRQFSNSRSEMNVSTLELGDSALYLCASSLWDRENEQYFGPGTRLTVT.